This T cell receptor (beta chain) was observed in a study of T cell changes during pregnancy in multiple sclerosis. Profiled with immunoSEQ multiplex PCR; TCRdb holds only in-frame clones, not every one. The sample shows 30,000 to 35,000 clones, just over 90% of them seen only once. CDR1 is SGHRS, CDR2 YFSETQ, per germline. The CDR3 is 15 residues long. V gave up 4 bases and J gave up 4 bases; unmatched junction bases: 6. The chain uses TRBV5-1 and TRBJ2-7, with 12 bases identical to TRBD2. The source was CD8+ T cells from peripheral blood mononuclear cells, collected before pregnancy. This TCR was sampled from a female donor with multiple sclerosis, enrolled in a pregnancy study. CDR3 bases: TGCGCCAGCAGCCCTCTCGGGACTAGCGGGTACGAGCAGTACTTC. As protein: CASSPLGTSGYEQYF.